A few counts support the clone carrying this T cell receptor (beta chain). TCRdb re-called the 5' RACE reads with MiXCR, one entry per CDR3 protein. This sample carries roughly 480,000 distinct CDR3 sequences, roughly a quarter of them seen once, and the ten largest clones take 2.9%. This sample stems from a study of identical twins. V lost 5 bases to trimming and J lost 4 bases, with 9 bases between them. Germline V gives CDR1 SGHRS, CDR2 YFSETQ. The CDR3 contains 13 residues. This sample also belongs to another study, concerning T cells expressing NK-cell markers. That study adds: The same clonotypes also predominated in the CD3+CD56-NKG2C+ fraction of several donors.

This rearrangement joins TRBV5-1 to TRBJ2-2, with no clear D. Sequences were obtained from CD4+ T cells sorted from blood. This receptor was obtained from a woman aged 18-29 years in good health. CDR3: CASRQDITGELFF. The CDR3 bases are TGCGCCAGCAGGCAAGATATCACCGGGGAGCTGTTTTTT.